The 9 T cell receptor beta chains listed next were all sequenced from one sample in a study of blood T cell repertoires in COVID-19. Profiled with immunoSEQ multiplex PCR; TCRdb holds only in-frame clones, not every one. Among over 100,000 clones listed, roughly 86% were seen once. The sample taken for sequencing was peripheral blood. The receptors were sampled from a woman in her seventies with COVID-19, enrolled during active disease.

This clone occurred once. The chain is built from TRBV10-3 and TRBJ2-6; the D gene is possibly TRBD1 (5 bases). This CDR3 has 17 amino acids. Trimming took off 4 bases at V and 0 bases at J, with 13 bases between the two ends. CDR1 ENHRY and CDR2 SYGVKD come from the germline V gene. The chain's CDR3 is CAISAQGSLSGANVLTF. CDR3 DNA: TGTGCCATCAGTGCCCAGGGCTCGCTCTCTGGGGCCAACGTCCTGACTTTC.

This clone was observed a handful of times. The chain recombines TRBV7-3 with TRBJ1-2, with TRBD1 as a possible D gene (6 bases). V was cut by 5 bases and J by 4 bases, with 14 bases left in between. Germline CDR1 and CDR2: SGHTA and FQGTGA. This CDR3 is built from 14 residues. The CDR3 spells CASSPGAGSYGYTF. The DNA of the CDR3 is TGTGCCAGCAGCCCAGGGGCGGGTAGCTATGGCTACACCTTC. Complete variable domain (other parts from reference TRBV7-3 and TRBJ1-2): GAGVSQTPSNKVTEKGKYVELRCDPISGHTALYWYRQSLGQGPEFLIYFQGTGAADDSGLPNDRFFAVRPEGSVSTLKIQRTERGDSAVYLCASSPGAGSYGYTFGSGTRLTVV.

This sequence joins TRBV18 and TRBJ1-3, with D unresolved. The CDR3 runs to 16 residues. The V gene lost 0 bases and the J gene lost 0 bases, with 9 bases spanning the gap. The germline V gene has CDR1 KGHSH and CDR2 LQKENI. CDR3: CASSPPDLPSGNTIYF. CDR3 nucleotides: TGTGCCAGCTCACCACCCGACTTACCCTCTGGAAACACCATATATTTT.

The V call is TRBV30, the J call TRBJ1-4; TRBD1 is a possible D gene (5 bases). The V end lost 1 base, the J end lost 8 bases, and 8 bases lay between the germline ends. The CDR3 extends over 12 amino acids. The germline gives CDR1 GTSNPN, CDR2 SVGIG (reference sequence). The CDR3 bases are TGTGCCTGGAGTGGCCAGGGAGAAAAACTGTTTTTT. Its protein is CAWSGQGEKLFF. Looking up the rest from reference TRBV30 and TRBJ1-4 gives the full variable domain: SQTIHQWPATLVQPVGSPLSLECTVEGTSNPNLYWYRQAAGRGLQLLFYSVGIGQISSEVPQNLSASRPQDRQFILSSKKLLLSDSGFYLCAWSGQGEKLFFGSGTQLSVL.

The V call is TRBV28, the J call TRBJ1-5; TRBD1 agrees at 7 bases. The germline CDR1 and CDR2 sequences are MDHEN and SYDVKM. The trim removed 3 bases at V and 3 bases at J, leaving 8 bases unmatched. The CDR3 length is 16 residues. CDR3 DNA: TGTGCCAGCAGTTTTCACAGGGGCGAGTACAATCAGCCCCAGCATTTT. Translation gives CASSFHRGEYNQPQHF.

The CDR3 coding sequence is TGTGCCAGCGCCAGAGGGGCCAGCGGGGGGGCACTTTTCAATGAGCAGTTCTTC. Residues: CASARGASGGALFNEQFF. The chain recombines TRBV3-1 (or the pseudogene TRBV3-2) with TRBJ2-1; the match to TRBD2 covers 10 bases. Germline lookup yields CDR1 LGHDT and CDR2 YNNKEL (reference sequence). Losses at the gene ends were 8 bases for V and 6 bases for J; bases not matched to a gene: 19. This CDR3 is built from 18 residues.

The chain has TRBV5-1 and TRBJ2-3; D not resolved. The CDR3 covers 12 residues. In germline, CDR1 is SGHRS, CDR2 YFSETQ. V lost 4 bases and J 2 bases, leaving 5 bases between the germline ends. CDR3 region: CASSLFTDTQYF. CDR3 coding DNA: TGCGCCAGCAGCCTTTTCACAGATACGCAGTATTTT. The variable domain in full, completed from reference TRBV5-1 and TRBJ2-3, reads KAGVTQTPRYLIKTRGQQVTLSCSPISGHRSVSWYQQTPGQGLQFLFEYFSETQRNKGNFPGRFSGRQFSNSRSEMNVSTLELGDSALYLCASSLFTDTQYFGPGTRLTVL.

This chain connects TRBV6-6 to TRBJ1-6, with a possible D match to TRBD1 (6 bases). Trimming pared 6 bases from V and 7 bases from J, leaving 13 bases between. The CDR3 has 14 amino acids. Germline V gene data show CDR1 as MNHNY and CDR2 as SVGAGI (reference sequence). CDR3 in DNA: TGTGCCAGCAGAGCAGGGGTCCGGAATTCACCCCTCCACTTT. Its translation is CASRAGVRNSPLHF.

As DNA, the CDR3 is TGTGCCACCAGAACAGGTTACTATGGCTACACCTTC. Translation: CATRTGYYGYTF. This chain uses TRBV24-1 with TRBJ1-2; D may be TRBD1 (5 bases). The CDR3 has 12 residues. Between the trimmed V and J ends, which lost 7 bases and 3 bases, there was a span of 8 bases. Germline values: CDR1 KGHDR, CDR2 SFDVKD.